This passage covers 25 T cell receptor beta chains from one sample sequenced in a study of shared clonotypes between healthy human individuals. Sequencing used immunoSEQ multiplex PCR; TCRdb keeps in-frame clones, though not all of them. Here the sample spans about 2.3 million clones, 85% to 95% being singletons. Input material: naive CD4+ T cells from PBMCs. As to subset: CD45RA+ positively selected. The receptors stem from a young man in good health. Some clones in this sample may be carry-over from other donors' samples.

The rearrangement uses TRBV7-9 and TRBJ2-1, with D perhaps matching TRBD1 (6 bases). This CDR3 contains 17 residues. V was cut by 4 bases and J by 2 bases, with 18 bases left in between. Germline-derived CDR1 and CDR2 are SEHNR and FQNEAQ (reference sequence). The CDR3 sequence is CASSSLPPWGPYNEQFF. CDR3 DNA sequence: TGTGCCAGCAGCTCGTTGCCACCTTGGGGGCCCTACAATGAGCAGTTCTTC.

The chain links TRBV19 to TRBJ1-1; 8 positions match TRBD1. The CDR3 totals 15 residues. Germline CDR1 LNHDA, CDR2 SQIVND (reference sequence). V trimming: 2 bases; J trimming: 3 bases; junction bases outside the gene matches: 5. In DNA form, the CDR3 reads TGTGCCAGTAGTATACCAGGGGGCAGAGACACTGAAGCTTTCTTT. Translation: CASSIPGGRDTEAFF.

This sequence joins TRBV4-1 and TRBJ1-1; no clear D. Germline V gene sequence: CDR1 MGHRA, CDR2 YSYEKL. Trimming shortened V by 1 base and J by 6 bases, and 9 bases separated the two germline ends. This CDR3 contains 13 residues. The CDR3 DNA reads as TGCGCCAGCAGCCAAGGGCAGTACGCTGAAGCTTTCTTT. This translates into CASSQGQYAEAFF.

The chain recombines TRBV7-3 with TRBJ2-5; the match to TRBD2 covers 12 bases. V gave up 2 bases and J gave up 7 bases; unmatched junction bases: 8. Germline V gene lookup returns CDR1 SGHTA and CDR2 FQGTGA. CDR3 length: 16 amino acids. CDR3 loop: CASSLQVTSGRRTQYF. For the CDR3, the DNA is TGTGCCAGCAGCTTACAGGTCACTAGCGGGAGGCGGACCCAGTACTTC.

The V and J genes are TRBV6-5 and TRBJ1-1; D possibly corresponds to TRBD1 (6 bases). The CDR3 is 15 amino acids. Per the germline V gene, CDR1 is MNHEY and CDR2 is SVGAGI. Trimming cost V 7 bases and J 10 bases, with 25 bases left between them. As DNA, the CDR3 is TGTGCCAGCACAAAGGGGAGGGGGGGTTTTTATGTAGCTTTCTTT. Translated: CASTKGRGGFYVAFF.

The CDR3 protein is CASSEGGQGWPEAFF. CDR3 sequence (DNA): TGCGCCAGCAGTGAGGGGGGACAGGGGTGGCCTGAAGCTTTCTTT. The V gene is TRBV10-1, the J gene TRBJ1-1, with 10 bases aligning to TRBD1. V shed 2 bases, J shed 6 bases, and the junction held 6 bases outside the gene matches. Per germline, CDR1 WNHNN and CDR2 SYGVQD (reference sequence). This CDR3 contains 15 residues.

The chain couples TRBV7-9 to TRBJ1-2; possibly TRBD1 for D (5 bases). V was pared by 5 bases and J by 2 bases, with 12 bases between. The V gene's germline CDR1 is SEHNR and CDR2 FQNEAQ (reference sequence). CDR3 length: 14 amino acids. The CDR3 DNA reads TGTGCCAGCAGCCGGGACGGTGGGAACTATGGCTACACCTTC. As protein: CASSRDGGNYGYTF. The full variable domain, in which reference TRBV7-9 and TRBJ1-2 provide the parts outside the CDR3, is DTGVSQNPRHKITKRGQNVTFRCDPISEHNRLYWYRQTLGQGPEFLTYFQNEAQLEKSRLLSDRFSAERPKGSFSTLEIQRTEQGDSAMYLCASSRDGGNYGYTFGSGTRLTVV.

The rearrangement links TRBV6-6 to TRBJ2-1; D gene unclear. Trimming removed 4 bases from V and 10 bases from J, with 8 bases in between. CDR1 is MNHNY and CDR2 is SVGAGI in the germline V gene (reference sequence). The CDR3 runs to 11 residues. The DNA for the CDR3 is TGTGCCAGCAGTTCCCCGCGGGAGCAGTTCTTC. Its protein is CASSSPREQFF.

This clone was counted a single time. V is TRBV18 and J is TRBJ2-7; no clear D gene. The germline V gene has CDR1 KGHSH and CDR2 LQKENI. Trimming took 3 bases from V and 3 from J, leaving 12 bases between them. The CDR3 loop spans 14 amino acids. CDR3 sequence (DNA): TGTGCCAGCTCACCGACCTTTTCCGACTACGAGCAGTACTTC. It translates to CASSPTFSDYEQYF.

The V call is TRBV5-1, the J call TRBJ1-1, with TRBD1 as a possible D gene (5 bases). There are 14 residues in the CDR3. CDR1 and CDR2 from the germline V gene are SGHRS and YFSETQ. Between the trimmed V and J ends, which lost 3 bases and 0 bases, there was a span of 9 bases. The CDR3 loop is CASSSTAVNTEAFF. In nucleotides, the CDR3 is TGCGCCAGCAGCTCGACAGCGGTGAACACTGAAGCTTTCTTT.

The gene calls are TRBV7-9 and TRBJ2-1; TRBD1 aligns across 9 bases. The CDR3 has 19 residues. The V segment lost 4 bases and the J segment 7 bases; nucleotides outside the gene matches: 20. CDR1 is SEHNR, CDR2 FQNEAQ, per germline (reference sequence). CDR3 sequence: CASSSSLGTDRGLGNEQFF. CDR3 bases: TGTGCCAGCAGCTCCAGTTTGGGGACGGACAGGGGCTTGGGAAATGAGCAGTTCTTC. Full variable domain (outside the CDR3, taken from reference TRBV7-9 and TRBJ2-1): DTGVSQNPRHKITKRGQNVTFRCDPISEHNRLYWYRQTLGQGPEFLTYFQNEAQLEKSRLLSDRFSAERPKGSFSTLEIQRTEQGDSAMYLCASSSSLGTDRGLGNEQFFGPGTRLTVL.

The chain recombines TRBV6-8 with TRBJ2-1, with D possibly matching TRBD2 (5 bases). The V and J ends lost 4 bases and 7 bases respectively, with 23 bases between them. CDR1 MNHGY and CDR2 SAAAGT come from the germline V gene. The CDR3 spans 17 residues. In DNA form, the CDR3 reads TGTGCCAGCAGTTGGGTCGGCGAGCGGCCCGCCGGGAATGAGCAGTTCTTC. This translates into CASSWVGERPAGNEQFF.

V and J are TRBV15 and TRBJ1-4; possible D gene TRBD1, 5 bases. This CDR3 has 16 amino acids. V gave up 3 bases and J gave up 0 bases, with 11 bases separating them. Germline V gene lookup returns CDR1 LNHNV and CDR2 YYDKDF (reference sequence). The CDR3 reads CATSRGVATTNEKLFF. The CDR3 DNA sequence: TGTGCCACCAGCAGGGGGGTGGCAACAACTAATGAAAAACTGTTTTTT.

The J gene is TRBJ2-7, the V gene TRBV6-1; a possible D gene is TRBD1 (5 bases). The ends were cut back, 5 bases at V and 0 bases at J, with 8 bases in the middle. Germline values: CDR1 MNHNS, CDR2 SASEGT. The CDR3 is made up of 13 amino acids. The CDR3 DNA reads as TGTGCCAGCAGTCGACAGTACTCCTACGAGCAGTACTTC. This translates into CASSRQYSYEQYF.

For this clone: At one of its ends the junction is not consistent with the germline gene, which may arise from a read error. The chain carries TRBV6-1 and TRBJ1-2; 10 nucleotides agree with TRBD1. CDR1 and CDR2 (germline): MNHNS, SASEGT. The CDR3 runs to 16 residues. The CDR3 DNA reads as TGTGCCAGCAGGGAAGGCCCGGGACAGGGGTACTATGGCTACACCTTC. Its translation: CASREGPGQGYYGYTF.

The sample holds one count of this clone. The chain recombines TRBV5-1 with TRBJ2-1; 7 bases align to TRBD2. The CDR3 sequence is 17 residues long. J was trimmed by 8 bases and V by 1 base; bases with no gene match: 15. Germline V gene sequence: CDR1 SGHRS, CDR2 YFSETQ. The CDR3 is CASSLTRLAGPADEQFF. The DNA for the CDR3 is TGCGCCAGCAGCTTGACACGACTAGCCGGACCCGCGGATGAGCAGTTCTTC.

V gene TRBV11-2 combines with J gene TRBJ2-3; 8 bases map to TRBD1. V was pared by 5 bases and J by 2 bases, with 12 bases of the junction left unmatched. Germline CDR1 SGHAT, CDR2 FQNNGV. This CDR3 spans 17 amino acids. The CDR3 coding sequence is TGTGCCAGCAGCGCCTACAGGGGGAAGAAGGACACAGATACGCAGTATTTT. Protein sequence: CASSAYRGKKDTDTQYF.

The J gene is TRBJ2-7, the V gene TRBV5-1; perhaps TRBD2 as D (5 bases). This CDR3 has 15 amino acids. Trimming stripped 0 bases from V and 2 bases from J, with 12 bases between. CDR1 is SGHRS and CDR2 is YFSETQ in the germline V gene. CDR3: CASSLAAGVPYEQYF. The CDR3 nucleotides read TGCGCCAGCAGCTTGGCTGCCGGGGTCCCCTACGAGCAGTACTTC. Looking up the rest from reference TRBV5-1 and TRBJ2-7 gives the full variable domain: KAGVTQTPRYLIKTRGQQVTLSCSPISGHRSVSWYQQTPGQGLQFLFEYFSETQRNKGNFPGRFSGRQFSNSRSEMNVSTLELGDSALYLCASSLAAGVPYEQYFGPGTRLTVT.

The chain joins TRBV7-3 to TRBJ2-7; 9 bases align to TRBD2. Unmatched junction bases numbered 8, after V lost 5 bases and J lost 0 bases. Looked up from germline, CDR1 is SGHTA and CDR2 is FQGTGA. The CDR3 has 16 residues. For the CDR3, the DNA is TGTGCCAGCAGCATAGGGGGGACTAGCATCTCCTACGAGCAGTACTTC. It specifies CASSIGGTSISYEQYF.

CDR3 protein: CASSLGSPSVLTF. In DNA form, the CDR3 reads TGTGCCAGCAGCTTAGGTTCCCCCAGCGTCCTGACTTTC. J is TRBJ2-6 and V is TRBV7-2; D gene uncertain. Looked up from germline, CDR1 is SGHTA and CDR2 is FQGNSA. CDR3 size: 13 residues. Trimming took 1 base from V and 12 from J, leaving 10 bases between them. The entire variable domain, with the rest obtained from reference TRBV7-2 and TRBJ2-6, is as follows: GAGVSQSPSNKVTEKGKDVELRCDPISGHTALYWYRQSLGQGLEFLIYFQGNSAPDKSGLPSDRFSAERTGGSVSTLTIQRTQQEDSAVYLCASSLGSPSVLTFGAGSRLTVL.

The chain couples TRBV9 to TRBJ1-1; D ambiguous. CDR1 and CDR2 from the germline V gene are SGDLS and YYNGEE. V lost 3 bases and J 3 bases, leaving 15 bases between the germline ends. The CDR3 loop spans 15 amino acids. The CDR3 spells CASSAGLGGHTEAFF. In DNA, the CDR3 is TGTGCCAGCAGCGCAGGACTGGGAGGGCACACTGAAGCTTTCTTT.

The chain uses TRBV28 and TRBJ1-2; 8 bases line up with TRBD1. Trimming took 5 bases from V and 3 from J; bases not matched to a gene: 2. Looked up from germline, CDR1 is MDHEN and CDR2 is SYDVKM. The CDR3 sequence is 13 residues long. The CDR3 DNA reads TGTGCCAGCAGTCCAGGGGGCCACTATGGCTACACCTTC. The encoded protein is CASSPGGHYGYTF.

This clone was counted a single time. The V gene is TRBV28, the J gene TRBJ1-1; weak D call: TRBD1 (6 bases). The CDR3 is made up of 16 amino acids. Germline V gene data show CDR1 as MDHEN and CDR2 as SYDVKM. Trimming removed 6 bases at V and 4 bases at J, with 21 bases between. CDR3 bases: TGTGCCAGCAGGGGTACGCCGGGACATGGGGGCACTGAAGCTTTCTTT. Protein: CASRGTPGHGGTEAFF.

V and J are TRBV19 and TRBJ2-1; 9 nucleotides agree with TRBD1. Germline values: CDR1 LNHDA, CDR2 SQIVND (reference sequence). The CDR3 spans 16 residues. The ends lost 5 bases at V and 6 bases at J; junction bases unmatched: 11. The CDR3 reads CASSFGTGSWGNEQFF. In nucleotides, the CDR3 is TGTGCCAGTAGTTTTGGGACAGGGAGCTGGGGCAATGAGCAGTTCTTC.

The chain recombines TRBV2 with TRBJ2-6; D ambiguous. In germline, CDR1 is SNHLY, CDR2 FYNNEI. This CDR3 has 14 amino acids. V was cut by 4 bases and J by 0 bases, with 4 bases left in between. Here the CDR3 reads CASSGPSGANVLTF. DNA of the CDR3: TGTGCCAGCAGTGGCCCCTCTGGGGCCAACGTCCTGACTTTC.